A selection of T cell receptor beta chains follows, all from one sample in a study of graft-versus-host responses after intestinal transplantation. For these TCRs, the target antigens are not known. This table comes from immunoSEQ multiplex PCR, and its TCRdb copy is limited to in-frame clones, with some not included. The sample consists of fewer than 120,000 clones, roughly 95% of them appearing once. The sequenced sample was unstimulated CD8+ T cells sorted from spleen or lymph node cells, obtained before intestinal transplant. These receptor sequences come from a human donor who received an intestinal transplant. Each CDR3 is given with its conserved first and last residue. The D gene is left open where the match is weak. Size is omitted from some rows. Given values are once, few, many or a class for expanded clones.

>TRBJ2-1|TRBV6-5|.|.
TGTGCCAGCAGCAGCGCCCCGTGGGACGAGCAGTTCTTC
CASSSAPWDEQFF
>TRBJ1-2|TRBV30|.|.
TGTGCCGCGGGGGAGAGAGGCTACACCTTC
CAAGERGYTF
>TRBJ1-2|TRBV19|.|.
TGTGCCAGTAGTATCAGTAGCTATGGCTACACCTTC
CASSISSYGYTF
>TRBJ1-1|TRBV15|.|.
TGTGCCACCAGCGCCGGGGCGAACACTGAAGCTTTCTTT
CATSAGANTEAFF
>TRBJ2-2|TRBV6-1|TRBD2|.
TGTGCCAGCAGTGGGACTAGCGCTGCCGGGGAGCTGTTTTTT
CASSGTSAAGELFF
>TRBJ2-7|TRBV4-1|.|.
TGCGCCAGCAGCCAAGCCCCCGGGACAAATTACGAGCAGTACTTC
CASSQAPGTNYEQYF
>TRBJ1-5|TRBV7-9|.|few
TGTGCCAGCAGCTTAGGCGGTCAGCCCCAGCATTTT
CASSLGGQPQHF
>TRBJ2-3|TRBV6-5|.|.
TGTGCCAGCCGGTCTCTAGACACAGATACGCAGTATTTT
CASRSLDTDTQYF
>TRBJ2-1|TRBV27|TRBD2|.
TGTGCCAGCAGCTCCGGACTAGCGGGAGGCAACGAGCAGTTCTTC
CASSSGLAGGNEQFF
>TRBJ2-1|TRBV11-3|TRBD1|.
TGTGCCAGCAGTGTGAGGACAGGGGATTACAATGAGCAGTTCTTC
CASSVRTGDYNEQFF
>TRBJ1-5|TRBV21-1|.|.
TGTGCCAGCAGCAAAGTTGGACCGGGACAGGAGAATCAGCCCCAGCATTTT
CASSKVGPGQENQPQHF
>TRBJ2-5|TRBV13|.|.
TGTGCCAGCAGCAAACGACAAGACAAAGAGACCCAGTACTTC
CASSKRQDKETQYF
>TRBJ2-2|TRBV15|TRBD1|.
TGTGCCACCAGCGCCCACAGGGGGCCGGCCACCGGGGAGCTGTTTTTT
CATSAHRGPATGELFF
>TRBJ2-6|TRBV6-6|.|few
TGTGCCAGCAGTTCAAACCGATACTCTGGGGCCAACGTCCTGACTTTC
CASSSNRYSGANVLTF
>TRBJ2-7|TRBV7-9|.|.
TGTGCCAGCAGCCCGGCCGGCGGGACTGGTTCCTACGAGCAGTACTTC
CASSPAGGTGSYEQYF
>TRBJ1-4|TRBV6-5|TRBD1|.
TGTGCCAGCAGTTTCGGGACAGCCAACCTAGGTGAAAAACTGTTTTTT
CASSFGTANLGEKLFF
>TRBJ2-3|TRBV2|.|.
TGTGCCAGCAGTGATGAGCGGAGTAGCACAGATACGCAGTATTTT
CASSDERSSTDTQYF
>TRBJ1-3|TRBV5-4|TRBD1|.
TGTGCCAGCAGCTCTCAGGGGGCGCGAGGAAACACCATATATTTT
CASSSQGARGNTIYF
>TRBJ2-1|TRBV4-1|.|.
TGCGCCAGCAGCCAAGATGACTCCAGGGCCTCCTACAATGAGCAGTTCTTC
CASSQDDSRASYNEQFF
>TRBJ2-1|TRBV29-1|TRBD2|.
TGCAGCGTTGCTGGTCTAGCGGGTGTCAATGAGCAGTTCTTC
CSVAGLAGVNEQFF
>TRBJ2-7|TRBV11-2|.|.
TGTGCCAGCAGCTTCCCAGGGACCGTCTCCTACGAGCAGTACTTC
CASSFPGTVSYEQYF
>TRBJ2-5|TRBV7-9|TRBD1|.
TGTGCCAGCATGCCGGGACAGGGTCTTGGTAGGGAGACCCAGTACTTC
CASMPGQGLGRETQYF